This TCR beta chain was captured in a study of T cell responses to AZD1222 COVID-19 vaccine (dated by TCRdb to 2020 to 2023). Study-wide context: Because spike-specific TCR depth and breadth did not differ between the two schedules, AZD1222 recipients who got a second dose at roughly 4 weeks were pooled with those who got a second dose at roughly 12 weeks. Enrollment into the trials was organized by age into subgroups of 18-55, 56-69 and 70-plus years, and those subgroups contained about 150, 27 and 61 TCR-sequenced participants, respectively. A total of roughly 240 trial participants underwent TCR sequencing, of whom about 210 received two doses of AZD1222 and 26 received two doses of the MenACWY control vaccine. Overall study outcomes, separate from this receptor: Because no samples from the day 14 peak response were available, repertoires could be characterized only after the peak T cell response. Epitopes outside the regions mutated in the B.1.351 and B.1.1.7 variants were reportedly recognized by nearly half of the unique spike-specific TCRs. Participants were mostly white British, with more females than males. The authors suggested clonal diversity may have been underestimated. After two AZD1222 doses, spike-specific TCR breadth and depth were significantly higher than at day 0 and than in MenACWY recipients. Vaccine-associated CD4 TCRs spanned the whole spike protein, with dominant responses in regions 160-218 and 743-854. The 56-69-year group was small, and its depth increase did not reach significance, likely because of low power. Conclusions about previously exposed vaccinees are limited, since just 6 or 7 AZD1222 recipients were seropositive for SARS-CoV-2 at baseline.

Relative to germline, V is 0 bases shorter and J is 4 bases shorter, with 9 bases between their ends. The CDR3 spans 15 residues, from the cysteine through the phenylalanine. This entry keeps only the CDR3 DNA: 45 bases, framed from base 1. From the germline V gene, CDR1 is SGHNT and CDR2 is YENEEA. The CDR3 regions of human TCRbeta chains were subjected to immunosequencing. For the original study's pipeline: TCRs in the repertoires were compared against a reference library of SARS-CoV-2-specific TCRs that had been generated with the MIRA antigen-specificity platform. Breadth meant the fraction of unique TCRs that were SARS-CoV-2-associated, whereas depth meant the fraction of total T cells that were SARS-CoV-2-associated. Using the MIRA data, each spike-specific TCR was mapped to the spike region that the TCR reacts to and placed in a CD4 or CD8 class. Log10-transformed breadth and depth values were compared by one-way ANOVA with Sidak's multiple comparisons tests. TCRdb re-hosts the immuneACCESS table, in-frame sequences only. Its copies lack some clones; in the studies checked, an unresolved V gene accounts for under half of them, and the cause for the rest is not known. D and trimming were read from the DNA, whereas the V and J calls and clone size are those reported in that table. This sample gives 140,000 to 150,000 clones in total; approximately 94% of them show up just once. The leading ten clones occupy under 10% of the sample.

As for this clone: The target of this receptor is not known. Base-call qualities are not available, and no considerably larger clone is one nucleotide away.

Taken with the paper, the label for time point translates to: baseline before first vaccination. Vaccinee samples came from UK trials COV001 and COV002, including a single-blind randomized controlled phase 2/3 trial of AZD1222 (ChAdOx1 nCoV-19) in healthy adults. For TCRbeta chain sequencing, PBMC samples were collected from trial participants at day 0 and at day 28 after the second dose. The sequencing used peripheral blood, collected on day 0 of AZD1222 vaccination. This chain is built from TRBV11-3 and TRBJ2-2; the D gene remains uncertain. The source of this sequence is an adult in good health. The encoded CDR3 is CASSLDGVRTGELFF. The sequenced DNA: TGTGCCAGCAGCTTAGATGGCGTCCGCACCGGGGAGCTGTTTTTT.